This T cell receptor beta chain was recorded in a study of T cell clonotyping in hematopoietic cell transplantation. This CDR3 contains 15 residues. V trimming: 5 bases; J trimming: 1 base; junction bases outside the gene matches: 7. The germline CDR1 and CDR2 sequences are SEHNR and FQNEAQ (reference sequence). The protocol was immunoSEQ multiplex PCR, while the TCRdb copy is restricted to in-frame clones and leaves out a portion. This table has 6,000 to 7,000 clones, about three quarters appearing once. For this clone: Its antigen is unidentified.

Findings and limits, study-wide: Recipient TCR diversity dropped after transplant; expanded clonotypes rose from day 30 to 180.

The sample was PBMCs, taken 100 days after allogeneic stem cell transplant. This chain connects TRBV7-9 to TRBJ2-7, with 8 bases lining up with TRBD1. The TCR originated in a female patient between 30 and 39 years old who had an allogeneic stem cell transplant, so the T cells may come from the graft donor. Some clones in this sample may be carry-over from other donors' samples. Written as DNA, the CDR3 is TGTGCCAGCAGCCACGGACAGGGTAGATCCTACGAGCAGTACTTC. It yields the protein CASSHGQGRSYEQYF.